The present T cell receptor beta chain was sequenced within a study of control samples from healthy donors and cancer patients. The assay was immunoSEQ multiplex PCR, and TCRdb's table has in-frame clones only and misses some. This sample has 160,000 or so clones, with approximately 93% found just once. Trimming stripped 1 base from V and 4 bases from J, with 10 bases between. In germline, CDR1 is SGHTA, CDR2 FQGNSA. This CDR3 contains 14 residues. Sequenced sample: blood. J is TRBJ1-1 and V is TRBV7-2; D is undetermined. The source is a woman aged 40 to 55 in good health. The CDR3 reads CASSLVEGGTEAFF. CDR3 sequence (DNA): TGTGCCAGCAGCTTAGTCGAGGGTGGCACTGAAGCTTTCTTT.